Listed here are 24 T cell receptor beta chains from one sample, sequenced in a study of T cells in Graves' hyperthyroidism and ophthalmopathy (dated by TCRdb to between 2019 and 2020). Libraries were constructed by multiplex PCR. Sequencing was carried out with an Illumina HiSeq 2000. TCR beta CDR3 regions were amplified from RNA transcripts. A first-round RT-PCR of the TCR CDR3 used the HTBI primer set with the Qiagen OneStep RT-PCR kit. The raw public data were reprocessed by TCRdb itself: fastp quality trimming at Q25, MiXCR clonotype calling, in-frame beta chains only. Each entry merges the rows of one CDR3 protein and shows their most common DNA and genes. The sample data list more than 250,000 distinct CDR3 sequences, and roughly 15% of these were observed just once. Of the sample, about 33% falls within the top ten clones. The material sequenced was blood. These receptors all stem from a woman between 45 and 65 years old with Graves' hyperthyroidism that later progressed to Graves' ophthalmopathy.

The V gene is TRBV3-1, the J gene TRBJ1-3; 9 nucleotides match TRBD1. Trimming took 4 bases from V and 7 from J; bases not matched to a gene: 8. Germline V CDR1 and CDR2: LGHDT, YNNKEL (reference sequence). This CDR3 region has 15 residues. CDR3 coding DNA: TGTGCCAGCAGCCTCAGAGGGACAGGGTGGAACACCATATATTTT. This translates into CASSLRGTGWNTIYF. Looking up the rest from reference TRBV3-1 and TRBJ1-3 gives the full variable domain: DTAVSQTPKYLVTQMGNDKSIKCEQNLGHDTMYWYKQDSKKFLKIMFSYNNKELIINETVPNRFSPKSPDKAHLNLHINSLELGDSAVYFCASSLRGTGWNTIYFGEGSWLTVV.

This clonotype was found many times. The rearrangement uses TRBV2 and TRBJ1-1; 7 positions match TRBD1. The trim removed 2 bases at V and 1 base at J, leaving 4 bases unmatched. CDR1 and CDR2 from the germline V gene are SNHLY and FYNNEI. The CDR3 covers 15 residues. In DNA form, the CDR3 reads TGTGCCAGCAGTGAACCCGGACAGGCGAACACTGAAGCTTTCTTT. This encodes CASSEPGQANTEAFF.

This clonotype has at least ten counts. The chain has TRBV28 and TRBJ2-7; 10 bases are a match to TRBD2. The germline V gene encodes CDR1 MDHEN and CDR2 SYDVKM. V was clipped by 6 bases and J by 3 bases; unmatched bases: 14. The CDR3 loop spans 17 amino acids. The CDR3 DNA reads TGTGCCAGCAGCCTATATAAAACTAGCGGGAAGCTCTACGAGCAGTACTTC. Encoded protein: CASSLYKTSGKLYEQYF.

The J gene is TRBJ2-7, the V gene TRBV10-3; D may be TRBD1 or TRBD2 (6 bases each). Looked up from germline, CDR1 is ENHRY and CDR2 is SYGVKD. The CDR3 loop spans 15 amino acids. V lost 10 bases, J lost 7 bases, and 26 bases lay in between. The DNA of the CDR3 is TGTGCCACCACGGAGGGGGGAATGCTTCGGAAAGAGCAGTACTTC. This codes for CATTEGGMLRKEQYF.

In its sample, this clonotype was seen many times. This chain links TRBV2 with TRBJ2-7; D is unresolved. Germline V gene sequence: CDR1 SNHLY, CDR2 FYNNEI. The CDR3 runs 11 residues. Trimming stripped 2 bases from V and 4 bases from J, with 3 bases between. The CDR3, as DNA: TGTGCCAGCAGTGAAAGATACGAGCAGTACTTC. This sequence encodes CASSERYEQYF.

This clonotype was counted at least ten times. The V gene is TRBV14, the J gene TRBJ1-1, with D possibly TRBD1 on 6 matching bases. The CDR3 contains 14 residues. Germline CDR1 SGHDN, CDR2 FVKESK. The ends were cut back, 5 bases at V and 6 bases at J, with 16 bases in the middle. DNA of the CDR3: TGTGCCAGCAGCTTCGACAGGTGGGCCCCTGAAGCTTTCTTT. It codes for CASSFDRWAPEAFF.

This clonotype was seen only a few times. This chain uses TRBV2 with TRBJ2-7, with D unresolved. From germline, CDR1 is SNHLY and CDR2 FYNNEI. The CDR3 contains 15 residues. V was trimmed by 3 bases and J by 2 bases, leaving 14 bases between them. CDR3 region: CASSDPASVTYEQYF. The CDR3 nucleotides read TGTGCCAGCAGTGACCCGGCGAGTGTTACCTACGAGCAGTACTTC. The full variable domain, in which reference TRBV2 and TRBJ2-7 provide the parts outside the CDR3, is EPEVTQTPSHQVTQMGQEVILRCVPISNHLYFYWYRQILGQKVEFLVSFYNNEISEKSEIFDDQFSVERPDGSNFTLKIRSTKLEDSAMYFCASSDPASVTYEQYFGPGTRLTVT.

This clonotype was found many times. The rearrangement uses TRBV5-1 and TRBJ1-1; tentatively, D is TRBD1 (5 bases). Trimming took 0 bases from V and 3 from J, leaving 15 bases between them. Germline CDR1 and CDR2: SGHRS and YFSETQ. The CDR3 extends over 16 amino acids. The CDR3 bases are TGCGCCAGCAGCTTGGCCGGGGGAGGGTGGGACACTGAAGCTTTCTTT. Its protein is CASSLAGGGWDTEAFF.

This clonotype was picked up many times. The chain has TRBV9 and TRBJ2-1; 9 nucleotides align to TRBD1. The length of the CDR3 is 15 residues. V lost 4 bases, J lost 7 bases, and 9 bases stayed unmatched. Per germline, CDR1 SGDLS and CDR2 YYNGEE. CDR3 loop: CASSPWTGASNEQFF. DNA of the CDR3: TGTGCCAGCAGCCCCTGGACAGGGGCCTCTAATGAGCAGTTCTTC. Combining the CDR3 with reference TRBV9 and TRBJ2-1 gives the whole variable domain DSGVTQTPKHLITATGQRVTLRCSPRSGDLSVYWYQQSLDQGLQFLIQYYNGEERAKGNILERFSAQQFPDLHSELNLSSLELGDSALYFCASSPWTGASNEQFFGPGTRLTVL.

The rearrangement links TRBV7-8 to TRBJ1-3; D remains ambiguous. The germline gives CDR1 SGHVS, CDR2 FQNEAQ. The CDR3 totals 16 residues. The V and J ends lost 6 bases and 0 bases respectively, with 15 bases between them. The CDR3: CASSQARGVSGNTIYF. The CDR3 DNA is TGTGCCAGCAGTCAAGCGAGAGGAGTCTCTGGAAACACCATATATTTT.

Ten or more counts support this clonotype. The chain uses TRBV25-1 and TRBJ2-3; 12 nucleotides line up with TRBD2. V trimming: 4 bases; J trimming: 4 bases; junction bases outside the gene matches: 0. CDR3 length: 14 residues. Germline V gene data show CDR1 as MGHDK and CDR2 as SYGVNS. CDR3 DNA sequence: TGTGCCAGCAGTGCTAGCGGGAGGGCAGATACGCAGTATTTT. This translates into CASSASGRADTQYF.

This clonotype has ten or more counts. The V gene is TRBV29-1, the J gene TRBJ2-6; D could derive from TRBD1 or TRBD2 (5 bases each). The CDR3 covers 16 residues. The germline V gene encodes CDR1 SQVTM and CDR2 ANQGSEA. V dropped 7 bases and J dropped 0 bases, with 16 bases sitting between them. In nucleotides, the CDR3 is TGCAGCGCTAGCCGGGACGTTGACTCTGGGGCCAACGTCCTGACTTTC. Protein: CSASRDVDSGANVLTF.

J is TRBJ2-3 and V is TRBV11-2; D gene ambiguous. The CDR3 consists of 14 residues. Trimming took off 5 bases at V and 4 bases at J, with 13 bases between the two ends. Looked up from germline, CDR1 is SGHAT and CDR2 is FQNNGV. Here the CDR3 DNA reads TGTGCCAGCAGCCAAGCCTCCACGGCAGATACGCAGTATTTT. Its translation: CASSQASTADTQYF. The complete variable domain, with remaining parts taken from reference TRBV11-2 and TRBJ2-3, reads EAGVAQSPRYKIIEKRQSVAFWCNPISGHATLYWYQQILGQGPKLLIQFQNNGVVDDSQLPKDRFSAERLKGVDSTLKIQPAKLEDSAVYLCASSQASTADTQYFGPGTRLTVL.

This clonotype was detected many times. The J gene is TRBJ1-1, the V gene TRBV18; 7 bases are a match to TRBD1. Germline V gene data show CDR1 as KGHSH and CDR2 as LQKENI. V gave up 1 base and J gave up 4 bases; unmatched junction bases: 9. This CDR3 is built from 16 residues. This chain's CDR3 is CASSPREGGRGTEAFF. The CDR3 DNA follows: TGTGCCAGCTCACCACGAGAAGGGGGCCGCGGCACTGAAGCTTTCTTT.

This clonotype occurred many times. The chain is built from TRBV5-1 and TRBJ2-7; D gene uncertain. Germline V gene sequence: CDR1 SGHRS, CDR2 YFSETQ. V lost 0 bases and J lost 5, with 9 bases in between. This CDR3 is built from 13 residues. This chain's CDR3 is CASSLEGNHEQYF. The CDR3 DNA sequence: TGCGCCAGCAGCTTGGAGGGTAACCACGAGCAGTACTTC.

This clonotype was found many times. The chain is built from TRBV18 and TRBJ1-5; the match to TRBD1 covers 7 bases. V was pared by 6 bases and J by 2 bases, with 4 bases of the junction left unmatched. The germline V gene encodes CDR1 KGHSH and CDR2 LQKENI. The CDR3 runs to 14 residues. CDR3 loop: CASSTGAGNQPQHF. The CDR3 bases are TGTGCCAGCTCCACAGGGGCGGGCAATCAGCCCCAGCATTTT.

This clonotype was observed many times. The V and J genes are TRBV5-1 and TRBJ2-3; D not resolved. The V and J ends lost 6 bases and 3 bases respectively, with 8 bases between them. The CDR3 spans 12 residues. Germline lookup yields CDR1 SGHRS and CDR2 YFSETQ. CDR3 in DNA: TGCGCCAGCAACCTAGGGACAGATACGCAGTATTTT. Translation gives CASNLGTDTQYF. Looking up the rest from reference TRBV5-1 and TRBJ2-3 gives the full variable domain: KAGVTQTPRYLIKTRGQQVTLSCSPISGHRSVSWYQQTPGQGLQFLFEYFSETQRNKGNFPGRFSGRQFSNSRSEMNVSTLELGDSALYLCASNLGTDTQYFGPGTRLTVL.

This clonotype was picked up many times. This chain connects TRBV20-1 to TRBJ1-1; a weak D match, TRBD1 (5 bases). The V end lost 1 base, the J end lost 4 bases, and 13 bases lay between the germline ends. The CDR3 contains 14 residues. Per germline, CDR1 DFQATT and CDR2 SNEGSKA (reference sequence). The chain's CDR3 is CSARVQGGSTEAFF. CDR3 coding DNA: TGCAGTGCTAGAGTTCAGGGAGGATCCACTGAAGCTTTCTTT.

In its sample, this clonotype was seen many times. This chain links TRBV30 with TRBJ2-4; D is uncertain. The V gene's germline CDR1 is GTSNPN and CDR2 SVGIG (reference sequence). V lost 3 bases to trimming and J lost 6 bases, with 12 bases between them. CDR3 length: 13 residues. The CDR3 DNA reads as TGTGCCTGGAGCTGGAAGCAGATAAACATTCAGTACTTC. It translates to CAWSWKQINIQYF.

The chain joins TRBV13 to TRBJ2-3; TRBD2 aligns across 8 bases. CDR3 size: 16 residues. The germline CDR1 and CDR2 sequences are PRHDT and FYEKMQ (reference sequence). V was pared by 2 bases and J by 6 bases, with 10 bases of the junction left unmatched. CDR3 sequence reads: CASSLILAGSSDTQYF. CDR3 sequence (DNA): TGTGCCAGCAGCTTAATTCTAGCGGGTAGTTCTGATACGCAGTATTTT.

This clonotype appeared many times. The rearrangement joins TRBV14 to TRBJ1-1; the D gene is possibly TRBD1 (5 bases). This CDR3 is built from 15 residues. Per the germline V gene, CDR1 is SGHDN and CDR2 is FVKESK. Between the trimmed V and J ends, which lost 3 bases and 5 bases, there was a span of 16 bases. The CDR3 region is CASSQMGDAWTEAFF. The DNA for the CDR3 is TGTGCCAGCAGCCAGATGGGGGATGCGTGGACTGAAGCTTTCTTT. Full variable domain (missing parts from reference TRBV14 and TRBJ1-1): EAGVTQFPSHSVIEKGQTVTLRCDPISGHDNLYWYRRVMGKEIKFLLHFVKESKQDESGMPNNRFLAERTGGTYSTLKVQPAELEDSGVYFCASSQMGDAWTEAFFGQGTRLTVV.

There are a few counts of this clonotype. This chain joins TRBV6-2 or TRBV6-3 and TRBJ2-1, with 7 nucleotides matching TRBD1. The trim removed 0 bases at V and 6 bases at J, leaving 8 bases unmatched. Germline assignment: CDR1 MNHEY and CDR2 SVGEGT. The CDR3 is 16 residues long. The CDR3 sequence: CASSYSMRGRRNEQFF. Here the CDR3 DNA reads TGTGCCAGCAGTTACTCGATGAGGGGGCGTCGCAATGAGCAGTTCTTC.

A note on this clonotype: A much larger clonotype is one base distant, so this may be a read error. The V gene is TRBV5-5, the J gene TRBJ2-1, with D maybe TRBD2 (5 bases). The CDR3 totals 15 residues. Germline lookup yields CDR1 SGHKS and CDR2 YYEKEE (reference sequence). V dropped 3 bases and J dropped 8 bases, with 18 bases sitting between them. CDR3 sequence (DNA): TGTGCCAGCAGCTCGGTCTCTAGCTCGGTCGATGAGCAGTTCTTC. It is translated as CASSSVSSSVDEQFF.

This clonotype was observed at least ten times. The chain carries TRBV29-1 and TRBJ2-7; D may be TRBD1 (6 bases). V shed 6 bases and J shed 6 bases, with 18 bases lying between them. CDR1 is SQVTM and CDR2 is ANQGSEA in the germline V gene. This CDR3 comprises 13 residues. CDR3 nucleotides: TGCAGCGTCCGGTCCCAGGGGAAGCGCGAGCAGTACTTC. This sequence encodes CSVRSQGKREQYF.